Listed below are T cell receptor beta chains from one sample, sequenced in a study of post-analysis software for immune sequencing data. TCRdb re-called the PCR reads through MiXCR, storing one row per CDR3 protein. Of hundreds of thousands of distinct CDR3 sequences listed, about 57% are singletons. Sequencing input: blood. The receptors originated from a girl between 10 and 17 years old with multiple sclerosis. The CDR3 runs from the conserved cysteine through the conserved F or W. The D gene is left open where the match is weak. Rows give clone size only sometimes, using once, few, many, or a class for an expanded clone.

TRBJ2-3 | TRBV5-1 | NA | NA | CASSLVEDTQYF | TGCGCCAGCAGCTTAGTGGAAGATACGCAGTATTTT
TRBJ2-1 | TRBV20-1 | NA | TRBD1 | CSAGQGAIFNEQFF | TGCAGTGCGGGACAGGGGGCGATCTTCAATGAGCAGTTCTTC
TRBJ2-5 | TRBV12-3/TRBV12-4 | NA | TRBD1 | CASSRTGGMETQYF | TGTGCCAGCAGTCGGACAGGGGGCATGGAGACCCAGTACTTC
TRBJ1-1 | TRBV27 | once | TRBD1 | CASSSYRGGTEAFF | TGTGCCAGCAGTTCGTACAGGGGAGGCACTGAAGCTTTCTTT
TRBJ2-7 | TRBV7-6 | few | NA | CASSLDLGPYEQYF | TGTGCCAGCAGCCTAGACCTGGGGCCCTACGAGCAGTACTTC
TRBJ2-7 | TRBV4-2 | NA | TRBD1 | CASSQDWSRDSYEQYF | TGTGCCAGCAGCCAAGATTGGTCCCGGGACAGCTACGAGCAGTACTTC
TRBJ2-6 | TRBV7-9 | few | TRBD1 | CASSARDRKAGANVLTF | TGTGCCAGCAGCGCCCGGGACAGAAAGGCTGGGGCCAACGTCCTGACTTTC
TRBJ2-5 | TRBV29-1 | few | NA | CSVGLRAQETQYF | TGCAGCGTTGGGCTCCGGGCTCAAGAGACCCAGTACTTC
TRBJ1-5 | TRBV12-3/TRBV12-4 | NA | NA | CASSRARVSNQPQHF | TGTGCCAGCAGTCGGGCGAGGGTAAGCAATCAGCCCCAGCATTTT
TRBJ1-5 | TRBV4-1 | once | NA | CASSQVREGQPQHF | TGCGCCAGCAGCCAAGTTAGAGAAGGTCAGCCCCAGCATTTT
TRBJ1-4 | TRBV7-3 | NA | NA | CASSFKGGSGPTNEKLFF | TGTGCCAGCAGCTTTAAAGGGGGGTCCGGCCCCACTAATGAAAAACTGTTTTTT
TRBJ2-1 | TRBV6-1 | few | NA | CASSPGGVNTLDDEQFF | TGTGCCAGCAGCCCTGGAGGGGTAAATACCTTAGACGATGAGCAGTTCTTC
TRBJ2-4 | TRBV24-1 | few | NA | CATSESTGPEQYF | TGTGCCACCAGTGAATCTACAGGGCCAGAGCAGTACTTC
TRBJ2-7 | TRBV6-5 | few | TRBD2 | CASSYRASGTYEQYF | TGTGCCAGCAGTTATCGGGCTAGCGGTACCTACGAGCAGTACTTC
TRBJ1-1 | TRBV4-1 | NA | NA | CASSQASRRGMNTEAFF | TGCGCCAGCAGCCAAGCGAGTCGTAGGGGCATGAACACTGAAGCTTTCTTT